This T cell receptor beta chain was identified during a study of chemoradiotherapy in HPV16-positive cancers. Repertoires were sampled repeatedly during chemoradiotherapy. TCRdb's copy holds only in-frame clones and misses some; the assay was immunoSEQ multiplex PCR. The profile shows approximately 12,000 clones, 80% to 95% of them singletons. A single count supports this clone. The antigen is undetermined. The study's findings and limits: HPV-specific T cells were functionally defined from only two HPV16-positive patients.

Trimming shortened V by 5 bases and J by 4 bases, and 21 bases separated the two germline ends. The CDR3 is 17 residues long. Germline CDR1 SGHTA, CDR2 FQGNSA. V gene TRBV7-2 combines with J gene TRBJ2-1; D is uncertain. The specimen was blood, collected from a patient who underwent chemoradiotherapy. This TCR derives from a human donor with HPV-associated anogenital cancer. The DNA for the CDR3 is TGTGCCAGCAGCCCCGCTTTGGGCTTCGCCCAATACAATGAGCAGTTCTTC. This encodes CASSPALGFAQYNEQFF. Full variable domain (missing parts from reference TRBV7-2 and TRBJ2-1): GAGVSQSPSNKVTEKGKDVELRCDPISGHTALYWYRQSLGQGLEFLIYFQGNSAPDKSGLPSDRFSAERTGGSVSTLTIQRTQQEDSAVYLCASSPALGFAQYNEQFFGPGTRLTVL.